This T cell receptor beta chain appears in the sequencing data of a study of vaccination effects on CD4 cells after COVID-19. Across the whole study: Post-vaccine specimens arrived a median 72 days past the second dose.

Expansion with viral peptide pools was applied to antigen-specific CD4+ T cells by the ViraFEST assay prior to sequencing. CD4+ T cells were isolated after around ten days of culture. Each person got two doses of an mRNA SARS-CoV-2 vaccine, BNT162b2 or mRNA-1273. The CDR3 loop spans 14 amino acids. V was trimmed by 4 bases and J by 11 bases, leaving 19 bases between them. Germline V gives CDR1 SGHDT, CDR2 YYEEEE. Assay used: immunoSEQ multiplex PCR; TCRdb lists only in-frame clones, some missing. Among some 30,000 clones listed, about two thirds were seen once. Study-wide points: Healthy vaccinees' vaccine-induced clones included only 1 of 255 cross-reacting with common cold coronaviruses.

This clone was observed a handful of times. Antigen specificity is unknown. The sample consisted of CD4+ T cells from PBMCs cultured with SARS-CoV-2 spike peptides, taken after COVID-19 vaccination. This TCR was recovered from a human donor who received a COVID-19 vaccine. The chain is built from TRBV5-6 and TRBJ1-5; no clear D gene. This CDR3 is CASSPSLAGLTQHF. As DNA, the CDR3 is TGTGCCAGCAGCCCCTCCCTCGCCGGACTCACCCAGCATTTT.